These T cell receptor beta chains were read from a single sample in a study of PD-1 blockade in classical Hodgkin lymphoma. Assay used: immunoSEQ multiplex PCR; TCRdb lists only in-frame clones, some missing. The data contain 50,000 to 75,000 clones, 88% of them singletons. This specimen consisted of peripheral blood mononuclear cells (PBMCs), obtained before the second cycle of nivolumab. All receptors derive from a human donor with classical Hodgkin lymphoma. Each CDR3 is given with its conserved first and last residue. The order of the fields is V gene, D gene, J gene, CDR3 length, CDR3 protein. The D gene is left open where the match is weak.

TRBV4-1	.	TRBJ1-4	14	CASSLGDGREKLFF
TRBV6-5	TRBD1	TRBJ2-5	14	CASSYSTGQETQYF
TRBV2	.	TRBJ1-1	15	CASSEPWTANTEAFF
TRBV6-5	.	TRBJ1-1	14	CASSDTGRNTEAFF
TRBV19	.	TRBJ1-4	13	CASSISFDEKLFF
TRBV21-1	.	TRBJ1-1	15	CAITGGTGNNTEAFF
TRBV30	.	TRBJ2-3	14	CAWSVPRLTDTQYF
TRBV7-8	.	TRBJ2-2	17	CASSLGSGYPATGELFF
TRBV5-6	.	TRBJ2-5	13	CASSFTTVETQYF
TRBV5-1	TRBD1	TRBJ2-5	13	CASSQGQQETQYF
TRBV5-1	TRBD1	TRBJ1-4	16	CASSTTGASTNEKLFF
TRBV11-2	.	TRBJ1-1	14	CASSPGQFSTEAFF
TRBV5-1	.	TRBJ1-1	14	CASSLDSSNTEAFF
TRBV9	.	TRBJ2-7	13	CASSPRADGEQYF
TRBV5-8	.	TRBJ2-1	15	CASSYPGFTANEQFF
TRBV7-9	TRBD1	TRBJ2-2	14	CASSLKQGVGELFF
TRBV6-6	TRBD1	TRBJ1-1	14	CASSPTGSATEAFF
TRBV11-2	.	TRBJ2-2	14	CASSLDLGVGELFF
TRBV28	.	TRBJ1-5	13	CASSVGVWQPQHF
TRBV5-1	TRBD2	TRBJ2-3	15	CASSASGGARDTQYF
TRBV7-9	TRBD1	TRBJ1-6	16	CASSSPDGDRGSPLHF
TRBV29-1	.	TRBJ2-1	13	CSVDRQGRNEQFF
TRBV7-6	TRBD1	TRBJ1-1	13	CASSLKTGTEAFF
TRBV2	.	TRBJ1-2	14	CASRVPRANYGYTF
TRBV5-1	TRBD1	TRBJ1-3	14	CASSPGTAGNTIYF
TRBV6-5	.	TRBJ1-2	13	CASRPQGYYGYTF
TRBV29-1	.	TRBJ2-3	12	CSVDLNPAAQYF
TRBV7-8	.	TRBJ1-3	14	CASSPGDGGGTIYF
TRBV9	TRBD2	TRBJ2-3	15	CASSVLAGGADTQYF
TRBV7-8	.	TRBJ1-1	14	CASSLIWGNTEAFF
TRBV7-7	TRBD1	TRBJ2-5	14	CASSSGQGQETQYF
TRBV5-1	.	TRBJ2-7	14	CASSLVDITYEQYF
TRBV5-1	.	TRBJ2-2	15	CASSPRAGDTGELFF
TRBV10-3	TRBD1	TRBJ1-3	18	CAISGSMGTGGTGNTIYF
TRBV27	TRBD1	TRBJ1-4	14	CASSTGTGREKLFF
TRBV5-4	.	TRBJ2-1	15	CASSLQTGGPNEQFF
TRBV21-1	.	TRBJ2-5	15	CASSSTGQAEETQYF
TRBV6-1	TRBD1	TRBJ1-4	15	CASSVQGAHDEKLFF
TRBV11-3	TRBD1	TRBJ2-7	15	CASSWGTAPSYEQYF
TRBV7-6	TRBD1	TRBJ2-1	14	CASSGWTGPNEQFF
TRBV19	.	TRBJ1-4	13	CAVESRANEKLFF
TRBV6-1	TRBD1	TRBJ1-2	16	CASSDKPGTGIIGYTF
TRBV14	TRBD2	TRBJ2-5	14	CASSQRGVQETQYF
TRBV4-1	.	TRBJ1-2	15	CASSQVVEVGYGYTF
TRBV5-1	.	TRBJ1-4	15	CASSLSGQSYEKLFF
TRBV7-9	.	TRBJ2-5	14	CASRTSSGQETQYF
TRBV7-8	TRBD1	TRBJ1-5	13	CASSRDRAQPQHF
TRBV11-3	TRBD1	TRBJ2-7	14	CASSTGTGDYEQYF
TRBV27	.	TRBJ2-7	15	CASSLSGGPTYEQYF
TRBV6-5	.	TRBJ1-3	15	CASSSLGGVGNTIYF
TRBV5-1	.	TRBJ2-1	16	CASSMLVGGQQSEQFF
TRBV28	TRBD1	TRBJ1-2	13	CASSPGQSYGYTF
TRBV15	TRBD2	TRBJ2-5	17	CATSRDSSGGARETQYF
TRBV25-1	.	TRBJ1-3	14	CASSLGSSGNTIYF
TRBV4-2	.	TRBJ2-3	15	CASSPLVGITDTQYF
TRBV7-2	.	TRBJ2-3	19	CASSIYFDRSDRGADTQYF
TRBV5-1	.	TRBJ2-7	14	CASSDTRARGEQYF
TRBV5-1	.	TRBJ1-1	14	CASSLTVLGTEAFF
TRBV5-1	.	TRBJ2-1	14	CASTVGGGYNEQFF